Listed below are T cell receptor beta chains from one sample, sequenced in a study of shared clonotypes between healthy human individuals. Method: immunoSEQ multiplex PCR; TCRdb's copy keeps in-frame clones and lacks some. This sample has approximately 1,500,000 clones, with about 96% found just once. Source material: naive CD4+ T cells sorted from blood. These receptors all come from a man aged 30-40 years in good health. The CDR3 runs from the conserved cysteine through the conserved F or W. D genes are given only for firm matches. Clone sizes are given selectively: once, few, many, or a class where the clone is expanded.

j_call,clone_size,v_call,d_call,cdr3_nt,cdr3_aa
TRBJ2-7,NA,TRBV27,NA,TGTGCCAGCAGCCAGTTAATCAGTACGGGACATATGCCCTACGAGCAGTACTTC,CASSQLISTGHMPYEQYF
TRBJ2-7,NA,TRBV7-2,TRBD1,TGTGCCAGCAGCTACGCCGGGACAGGGGCCGAGCAGTACTTC,CASSYAGTGAEQYF
TRBJ2-1,NA,TRBV18,TRBD2,TGTGCCAGCTCACCACTCGCGGGAGGTTACAATGAGCAGTTCTTC,CASSPLAGGYNEQFF
TRBJ2-1,NA,TRBV6-5,TRBD2,TGTGCCAGCAGTGCTGCTAGCGGCTCCTACAATGAGCAGTTCTTC,CASSAASGSYNEQFF
TRBJ2-5,NA,TRBV9,NA,TGTGCCAGCAGCCCAGGATATAACTTACAAGAGACCCAGTACTTC,CASSPGYNLQETQYF
TRBJ1-2,NA,TRBV28,NA,TGTGCCAGCAGTTTGGCAGGGGAGAACTATGGCTACACCTTC,CASSLAGENYGYTF
TRBJ2-3,once,TRBV18,TRBD2,TGTGCCAGCTCAACGGGGACTAGAGCAGATACGCAGTATTTT,CASSTGTRADTQYF
TRBJ2-2,NA,TRBV9,TRBD2,TGTGCCAGCAGCGTAGGGACTAGCGGGAGGGGGACCGGGGAGCTGTTTTTT,CASSVGTSGRGTGELFF
TRBJ2-2,NA,TRBV9,NA,TGTGCCAGCAGCGTAGCTAGATCCACCGGGGAGCTGTTTTTT,CASSVARSTGELFF
TRBJ2-1,once,TRBV29-1,NA,TGCAGCGTTACGGGTCCAAATGAGCAGTTCTTC,CSVTGPNEQFF
TRBJ2-2,once,TRBV11-3,TRBD1,TGTGCCAGCAGCTCTGGACAGGGAAGGAACACCGGGGAGCTGTTTTTT,CASSSGQGRNTGELFF
TRBJ2-3,once,TRBV7-9,TRBD2,TGTGCCAGCAGCTTAGCGAGGGCTAGCGGGAGGATAAGGACAGATACGCAGTATTTT,CASSLARASGRIRTDTQYF
TRBJ2-2,once,TRBV7-9,NA,TGTGCCAGCAGCTTACCCCCCGGGACCGAGAACACCGGGGAGCTGTTTTTT,CASSLPPGTENTGELFF
TRBJ1-2,NA,TRBV11-2,NA,TGTGCCAGCAGCTTAGTAGGTACAGGGAGGACCTATGGCTACACCTTC,CASSLVGTGRTYGYTF
TRBJ1-1,few,TRBV10-3,NA,TGTGCCACCGCCGGATGGGGCATGAACACTGAAGCTTTCTTT,CATAGWGMNTEAFF
TRBJ2-5,NA,TRBV7-8,NA,TGTGCCAGCGGGGAGAGGTGGACGTCCCAAGAGACCCAGTACTTC,CASGERWTSQETQYF
TRBJ2-3,NA,TRBV5-1,NA,TGCGCCAGCAGCGCGGACCCTGGGGGTACGCAGTATTTT,CASSADPGGTQYF
TRBJ1-3,NA,TRBV28,TRBD1,TGTGCCAGCAAGCGGTCAGGGGGCAATAATGGAAACACCATATATTTT,CASKRSGGNNGNTIYF
TRBJ2-7,NA,TRBV28,NA,TGTGCCAGCAGTCCCCCAGCCTACGAGCAGTACTTC,CASSPPAYEQYF
TRBJ1-2,NA,TRBV5-8,TRBD1,TGTGCCAGCAGCGGAGGACAGGCGAACTATGGCTACACCTTC,CASSGGQANYGYTF
TRBJ2-7,NA,TRBV5-6,NA,TGTGCCAGCAGCCTAAGGGTCACAGGTTCCTACGAGCAGTACTTC,CASSLRVTGSYEQYF
TRBJ1-1,NA,TRBV28,NA,TGTGCCAGCAGTTTACTTGACCGAGAGAACACTGAAGCTTTCTTT,CASSLLDRENTEAFF
TRBJ2-7,NA,TRBV5-4,NA,TGTGCCAGCAGCTCCCATGACGGTTCCTACGAGCAGTACTTC,CASSSHDGSYEQYF
TRBJ1-4,once,TRBV30,NA,TGTGCCTGGAGTGTCAGCCGGGGGGGGGAAAAACTGTTTTTT,CAWSVSRGGEKLFF
TRBJ2-2,NA,TRBV27,NA,TGTGCCAGCAGTTTAATCGGGTACACCGGGGAGCTGTTTTTT,CASSLIGYTGELFF
TRBJ2-3,NA,TRBV29-1,NA,TGCACCCTGCAAACCTTGGATACGCAGTATTTT,CTLQTLDTQYF
TRBJ2-1,NA,TRBV10-1,TRBD2,TGCGCCAGCAGTGAGACGGGTGGCGGGAGGTCCTACAATGAGCAGTTCTTC,CASSETGGGRSYNEQFF
TRBJ2-7,NA,TRBV27,NA,TGTGCCAGTGCGGGTTTGAGCTCCTACGAGCAGTACTTC,CASAGLSSYEQYF
TRBJ1-5,NA,TRBV14,TRBD1,TGTGCCAGCAGCGGGACAGGGAGCAATCAGCCCCAGCATTTT,CASSGTGSNQPQHF
TRBJ2-7,NA,TRBV25-1,NA,TGTGCCAGCAGTAGTGGAGTTTCCGGGACACGGAGCTCCTACGAGCAGTACTTC,CASSSGVSGTRSSYEQYF
TRBJ1-1,NA,TRBV7-9,NA,TGTGCCAGCAGCTTTTCCGGCAGAACGAACACTGAAGCTTTCTTT,CASSFSGRTNTEAFF
TRBJ2-1,once,TRBV5-1,TRBD2,TGCGCCAGCAGCGTCCGGACTAGCGGGAGAGTGAATAATGAGCAGTTCTTC,CASSVRTSGRVNNEQFF
TRBJ2-2,NA,TRBV25-1,NA,TGTGCCAGCAGCCCAGGGGGGGGCACTAGATTAGGCACCGGGGAGCTGTTTTTT,CASSPGGGTRLGTGELFF
TRBJ1-5,few,TRBV28,NA,TGTGCCAGCAGTTTAAGGCCCAGGGCGTCGATCCGCAATCAGCCCCAGCATTTT,CASSLRPRASIRNQPQHF
TRBJ1-1,NA,TRBV7-2,NA,TGTGCCAGCAGCCTTAGTCCGGGGATGAACACTGAAGCTTTCTTT,CASSLSPGMNTEAFF
TRBJ1-1,NA,TRBV29-1,NA,TGCAGCGTTGTCAGGGAAACTGAAGCTTTCTTT,CSVVRETEAFF
TRBJ1-2,NA,TRBV28,NA,TGTGCCAGCAGCCCCGCGGCTAACTATGGCTACACCTTC,CASSPAANYGYTF
TRBJ2-7,NA,TRBV11-3,NA,TGTGCCAGCAGCTTCGTTTCGGGCTACGAGCAGTACTTC,CASSFVSGYEQYF
TRBJ1-1,NA,TRBV5-1,NA,TGCGCCAGCAGCTTATTCGTTTTGAACACTGAAGCTTTCTTT,CASSLFVLNTEAFF
TRBJ2-7,NA,TRBV5-1,TRBD1,TGCGCCAGCAGCTTGGGACAGGGGGCGCGCGAGCAGTACTTC,CASSLGQGAREQYF
TRBJ2-2,NA,TRBV29-1,TRBD1,TGCAGCGTTACAACGTGGGACAGGGGGATCGGGGAGCTGTTTTTT,CSVTTWDRGIGELFF
TRBJ2-7,once,TRBV6-5,NA,TGTGCCAGCAGTAAGCCTCCCTACGAGCAGTACTTC,CASSKPPYEQYF
TRBJ2-5,NA,TRBV7-2,TRBD2,TGTGCCAGCAGCTTAGCCTCCGTCCGGACTAGTCGCCGAGAGACCCAGTACTTC,CASSLASVRTSRRETQYF
TRBJ2-3,NA,TRBV7-8,TRBD2,TGTGCCAGCAGCCGAGGGGGTGCGCGGGAGGCAGGTACGCAGTATTTT,CASSRGGAREAGTQYF
TRBJ1-2,NA,TRBV28,TRBD1,TGTGCCAGCAGTCTTGTGGGGACCAGGACAGGGAACTATGGCTACACCTTC,CASSLVGTRTGNYGYTF
TRBJ1-2,NA,TRBV5-1,NA,TGCGCCAGCGGCTCGGGAGGGCCCTATGGCTACACCTTC,CASGSGGPYGYTF
TRBJ2-1,NA,TRBV28,TRBD2,TGTGCCAGCAGGTCGGGACTAGCGGGAGGCAATGAGCAGTTCTTC,CASRSGLAGGNEQFF
TRBJ1-1,NA,TRBV30,NA,TGTGCCTGGAAGATAACACGCCTTGATTTGGGGGACACTGAAGCTTTCTTT,CAWKITRLDLGDTEAFF
TRBJ2-7,NA,TRBV4-2,NA,TGTGCCAGCAGCCAAGACAGGGTCAAGAGCTACGAGCAGTACTTC,CASSQDRVKSYEQYF
TRBJ1-1,NA,TRBV27,NA,TGTGCCAGCAGTTCGGGCCAAGGGGGGACTGAAGCTTTCTTT,CASSSGQGGTEAFF
TRBJ2-2,NA,TRBV14,NA,TGTGCCAGCAGCCAAGTCTTGGGGTCGGGGGAGCTGTTTTTT,CASSQVLGSGELFF
TRBJ2-7,NA,TRBV10-2,NA,TGCGCCAGCAGTGACTCCGCATCTTCCCGCTACGAGCAGTACTTC,CASSDSASSRYEQYF
TRBJ2-5,NA,TRBV6-1,TRBD1,TGTGCCAGCAGTGAAGCGGAGGCAGGGGGCGTCGTACAGGAGACCCAGTACTTC,CASSEAEAGGVVQETQYF